The 26 T cell receptor beta chains below were found in one sample sequenced in a study of shared clonotypes between healthy human individuals. Clones were read by immunoSEQ multiplex PCR, and TCRdb kept only the in-frame ones, dropping some. The sample contains millions of clones, 90% to 95% of which appear only once. The sample was naive CD4+ T cells sorted from blood. Subset: CD45RA+ positively selected. These receptors were taken from a man in his late teens or twenties in good health.

The CDR3 sequence is CASSLVATMDTEAFF. In DNA, the CDR3 is TGTGCCAGCAGCTTGGTGGCTACAATGGACACTGAAGCTTTCTTT. This sequence joins TRBV5-4 and TRBJ1-1; D not certain. There are 15 residues in the CDR3. CDR1 is SGHNT, CDR2 YYREEE, per germline (reference sequence). V was shortened by 0 bases and J by 3 bases, with 12 bases between the two germline ends.

The rearrangement links TRBV10-3 to TRBJ2-7; perhaps D is TRBD1 or TRBD2 (5 bases each). The CDR3 consists of 15 residues. V was trimmed by 0 bases and J by 0 bases, leaving 9 bases between them. Looked up from germline, CDR1 is ENHRY and CDR2 is SYGVKD. The CDR3 loop reads CAISESGTYSYEQYF. The CDR3 coding sequence is TGTGCCATCAGTGAGTCGGGGACGTACTCCTACGAGCAGTACTTC.

The V call is TRBV6-5, the J call TRBJ2-2; D is perhaps TRBD1 (5 bases). CDR1 is MNHEY, CDR2 SVGAGI, per germline. The CDR3 loop spans 16 amino acids. Trimming took off 5 bases at V and 4 bases at J, with 17 bases between the two ends. The CDR3 sequence: CASSNYRQIATGELFF. The CDR3 DNA follows: TGTGCCAGCAGTAACTACCGACAGATTGCCACCGGGGAGCTGTTTTTT.

The chain uses TRBV7-2 and TRBJ2-1, with 8 positions matching TRBD1. The CDR3 totals 15 residues. Unmatched junction bases numbered 9, after V lost 5 bases and J lost 6 bases. Germline V gene sequence: CDR1 SGHTA, CDR2 FQGNSA. The CDR3 bases are TGTGCCAGCAGCCCCCAGGGGGCCCGGTTCAATGAGCAGTTCTTC. Translation: CASSPQGARFNEQFF.

Turning to this clone: The sample holds other DNA sequences that translate to the same CDR3. The chain uses TRBV4-1 and TRBJ2-5; no clear D. Deletions cut 1 base from V and 2 bases from J, with 8 bases between. Per germline, CDR1 MGHRA and CDR2 YSYEKL. The CDR3 is 14 amino acids. The CDR3 DNA follows: TGCGCCAGCAGCCAAGCAGGCCAGCAAGAGACCCAGTACTTC. This gives the protein CASSQAGQQETQYF.

The genes are TRBV21-1 and TRBJ1-1; the D call TRBD1 from the table was never checked on the DNA. TRBV21-1 is recorded as a pseudogene. The CDR3 runs to 17 residues. This CDR3 is CASSKQGTGGTDTEAFF. CDR3 nucleotides: TGTGCCAGCAGCAAACAGGGGACAGGGGGTACAGACACTGAAGCTTTCTTT.

The chain couples TRBV27 to TRBJ2-7, with D perhaps TRBD2 (6 bases). V was shortened by 5 bases and J by 3 bases, with 17 bases between the two germline ends. Germline V gene sequence: CDR1 MNHEY, CDR2 SMNVEV (reference sequence). The CDR3 totals 15 residues. The CDR3 DNA sequence: TGTGCCAGCAGTCCAACGGGACGGACTATCTACGAGCAGTACTTC. It is translated as CASSPTGRTIYEQYF.

Worth noting for this clone: The sample contains more than one DNA sequence encoding this CDR3. The chain carries TRBV7-9 and TRBJ1-6; D not resolved. Per germline, CDR1 SEHNR and CDR2 FQNEAQ (reference sequence). V shed 1 base and J shed 9 bases, with 4 bases lying between them. The CDR3 consists of 12 residues. CDR3 DNA sequence: TGTGCCAGCAGCTTAGTATCTTCACCCCTCCACTTT. Protein: CASSLVSSPLHF.

The V gene is TRBV6-5, the J gene TRBJ1-1; tentative D call: TRBD1 (5 bases). Germline V gene lookup returns CDR1 MNHEY and CDR2 SVGAGI. This CDR3 comprises 13 residues. Trimming left V 6 bases short and J 1 base short, with 9 bases between. CDR3 nucleotides: TGTGCCAGCAGACTACAGGAGAACACTGAAGCTTTCTTT. Translating gives CASRLQENTEAFF.

The chain joins TRBV6-5 to TRBJ2-2; D is uncertain. Germline V CDR1 and CDR2: MNHEY, SVGAGI. This CDR3 comprises 14 residues. Trimming removed 6 bases from V and 2 bases from J, with 10 bases in between. Here the CDR3 DNA reads TGTGCCAGCAGGTCGGAACATAACACCGGGGAGCTGTTTTTT. Its translation is CASRSEHNTGELFF.

The chain links TRBV5-1 to TRBJ2-3; 15 nucleotides agree with TRBD2. The CDR3 sequence is 17 residues long. Germline trimming cut 4 bases from V and 0 bases from J; bases unmatched to any gene: 3. Germline V gives CDR1 SGHRS, CDR2 YFSETQ. The CDR3 DNA is TGCGCCAGCAGCCCCGGACTAGCGGGGGGGAGCACAGATACGCAGTATTTT. Encoded protein: CASSPGLAGGSTDTQYF.

The CDR3 DNA follows: TGTGCCAGCAGCTTGCTGGGGACTAGCGGAACAGATACGCAGTATTTT. Its translation: CASSLLGTSGTDTQYF. The chain employs TRBV5-6 and TRBJ2-3; TRBD2 aligns across 11 bases. V was clipped by 1 base and J by 3 bases; unmatched bases: 4. Germline V gene lookup returns CDR1 SGHDT and CDR2 YYEEEE. The CDR3 is 16 residues long.

CDR3 in amino acids: CASSRDSTGELFF. The CDR3 nucleotides read TGTGCCAGCAGCCGCGATTCCACCGGGGAGCTGTTTTTT. This sequence joins TRBV28 and TRBJ2-2; D not certain. Deletions cut 6 bases from V and 4 bases from J, with 9 bases between. CDR1 and CDR2 from the germline V gene are MDHEN and SYDVKM. This CDR3 contains 13 residues.

The chain combines TRBV6-5 with TRBJ1-5; 9 positions agree with TRBD1. CDR1 and CDR2 from the germline V gene are MNHEY and SVGAGI. After removal of 5 bases from V and 7 bases from J, the junction contained 6 bases not matched to a gene. The CDR3 is 14 amino acids. The CDR3 loop is CASSVTGGHQPQHF. CDR3 bases: TGTGCCAGCAGTGTCACAGGGGGCCACCAGCCCCAGCATTTT.

The chain combines TRBV4-2 with TRBJ1-5; 7 bases are a match to TRBD1. CDR1 and CDR2 (germline): LGHNA, YNFKEQ. V shed 0 bases, J shed 0 bases, and the junction held 5 bases outside the gene matches. CDR3 length: 17 amino acids. This CDR3 reads CASSQDPTGYSNQPQHF. CDR3 DNA: TGTGCCAGCAGCCAAGATCCGACAGGGTATAGCAATCAGCCCCAGCATTTT.

The J gene is TRBJ1-3, the V gene TRBV5-4, with a possible D match to TRBD1 (6 bases). Per the germline V gene, CDR1 is SGHNT and CDR2 is YYREEE (reference sequence). The CDR3 runs 16 residues. Trimming removed 4 bases at V and 0 bases at J, with 14 bases between. The CDR3 sequence is CASSAPTGISGNTIYF. As DNA, the CDR3 is TGTGCCAGCAGCGCCCCCACAGGGATCTCTGGAAACACCATATATTTT.

V gene TRBV2 combines with J gene TRBJ2-2; D is unclear. This CDR3 has 14 residues. Germline V lookup: CDR1 SNHLY, CDR2 FYNNEI. Trimming shortened V by 3 bases and J by 3 bases, and 8 bases separated the two germline ends. Written as DNA, the CDR3 is TGTGCCAGCAGTGAGCGGCACTACACCGGGGAGCTGTTTTTT. It yields the protein CASSERHYTGELFF.

A word on this clone: This sample includes further DNA sequences coding for the same CDR3. This chain uses TRBV5-1 with TRBJ2-2; the D call may be TRBD1 or TRBD2 (5 bases each). Germline CDR1 and CDR2: SGHRS and YFSETQ. The length of the CDR3 is 15 residues. The V and J ends lost 4 bases and 2 bases respectively, with 12 bases between them. The CDR3 DNA reads as TGCGCCAGCAGCCTCACCGGGACCAACACCGGGGAGCTGTTTTTT. Translating gives CASSLTGTNTGELFF.

The chain couples TRBV7-9 to TRBJ2-3; no reliable D call. V was cut by 0 bases and J by 2 bases, with 12 bases left in between. Germline values: CDR1 SEHNR, CDR2 FQNEAQ (reference sequence). The CDR3 runs 16 residues. The CDR3 sequence: CASSLAVDKLTDTQYF. In DNA, the CDR3 is TGTGCCAGCAGCTTAGCGGTTGACAAGCTCACAGATACGCAGTATTTT.

This chain uses TRBV7-8 with TRBJ1-3; D perhaps matches TRBD1 (6 bases). Per the germline V gene, CDR1 is SGHVS and CDR2 is FQNEAQ. The CDR3 contains 16 residues. V dropped 1 base and J dropped 2 bases, with 12 bases sitting between them. The CDR3 reads CASSLDRGMAGNTIYF. CDR3 bases: TGTGCCAGCAGCTTAGATAGGGGGATGGCTGGAAACACCATATATTTT. Drawing the rest from reference TRBV7-8 and TRBJ1-3, the complete variable domain is GAGVSQSPRYKVAKRGQDVALRCDPISGHVSLFWYQQALGQGPEFLTYFQNEAQLDKSGLPSDRFFAERPEGSVSTLKIQRTQQEDSAVYLCASSLDRGMAGNTIYFGEGSWLTVV.

This sequence joins TRBV18 and TRBJ2-7; TRBD1 matches 7 bases. After removal of 3 bases from V and 1 base from J, the junction contained 9 bases not matched to a gene. From germline, CDR1 is KGHSH and CDR2 LQKENI. This CDR3 is built from 16 residues. CDR3 residues: CASSPSQQGISYEQYF. The DNA for the CDR3 is TGTGCCAGCTCACCCTCTCAACAGGGGATTTCCTACGAGCAGTACTTC.

The rearrangement joins TRBV7-9 to TRBJ2-7, with 8 positions matching TRBD1. CDR1 is SEHNR and CDR2 is FQNEAQ in the germline V gene (reference sequence). The CDR3 is made up of 14 amino acids. Trimming cost V 5 bases and J 6 bases; bases outside gene matches: 9. CDR3 DNA sequence: TGTGCCAGCAGCCTCATCGGGACAGGCGTCGAGCAGTACTTC. Translating it yields CASSLIGTGVEQYF. The variable domain in full, completed from reference TRBV7-9 and TRBJ2-7, reads DTGVSQNPRHKITKRGQNVTFRCDPISEHNRLYWYRQTLGQGPEFLTYFQNEAQLEKSRLLSDRFSAERPKGSFSTLEIQRTEQGDSAMYLCASSLIGTGVEQYFGPGTRLTVT.

As DNA, the CDR3 is TGTGCCAGCAGCTCCTTGGGGACAACTAATGAAAAACTGTTTTTT. Protein product: CASSSLGTTNEKLFF. This chain joins TRBV7-8 and TRBJ1-4, with D hard to call. CDR3 size: 15 residues. V was pared by 4 bases and J by 0 bases, with 9 bases between. The germline CDR1 and CDR2 sequences are SGHVS and FQNEAQ.

The chain recombines TRBV5-4 with TRBJ2-5, with 13 bases aligning to TRBD2. Looked up from germline, CDR1 is SGHNT and CDR2 is YYREEE (reference sequence). The CDR3 has 16 residues. J lost 4 bases, V lost 4 bases, and 7 bases had no gene match. CDR3 sequence: CASSPPGLAGIETQYF. The CDR3 coding sequence is TGTGCCAGCAGCCCCCCGGGACTAGCGGGAATAGAGACCCAGTACTTC.

The chain recombines TRBV6-6 with TRBJ1-2; possibly TRBD1 for D (5 bases). V was shortened by 6 bases and J by 4 bases, with 12 bases between the two germline ends. The CDR3 is 13 amino acids. CDR1 is MNHNY, CDR2 SVGAGI, per germline (reference sequence). The CDR3 here is CASRTQGAYGYTF. The CDR3 DNA reads TGTGCCAGCAGAACCCAGGGAGCCTATGGCTACACCTTC.

The chain has TRBV7-9 and TRBJ2-7; 10 bases agree with TRBD1. The CDR3 is 15 amino acids. V shed 4 bases, J shed 2 bases, and the junction held 5 bases outside the gene matches. Germline loops: CDR1 SEHNR, CDR2 FQNEAQ (reference sequence). The CDR3 spells CASSSAGTGAYEQYF. The CDR3 DNA reads TGTGCCAGCAGCTCTGCCGGGACAGGGGCCTACGAGCAGTACTTC. The entire variable domain, with the rest obtained from reference TRBV7-9 and TRBJ2-7, is as follows: DTGVSQNPRHKITKRGQNVTFRCDPISEHNRLYWYRQTLGQGPEFLTYFQNEAQLEKSRLLSDRFSAERPKGSFSTLEIQRTEQGDSAMYLCASSSAGTGAYEQYFGPGTRLTVT.